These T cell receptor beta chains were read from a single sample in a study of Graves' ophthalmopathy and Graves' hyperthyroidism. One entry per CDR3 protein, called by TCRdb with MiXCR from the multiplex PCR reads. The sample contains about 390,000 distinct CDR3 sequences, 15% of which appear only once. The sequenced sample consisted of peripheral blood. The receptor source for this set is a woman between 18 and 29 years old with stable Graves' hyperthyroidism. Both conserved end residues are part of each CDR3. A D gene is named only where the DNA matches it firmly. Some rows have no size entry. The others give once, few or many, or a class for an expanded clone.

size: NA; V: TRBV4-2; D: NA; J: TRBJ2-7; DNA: TGTGCCAGCAGCCAAGTTTTTACCGTAACGGTAGACGAGCAGTACTTC; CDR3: CASSQVFTVTVDEQYF
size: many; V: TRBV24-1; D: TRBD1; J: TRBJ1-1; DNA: TGTGCCACCAGCGGCACAGGGGGGCCGGCTGAAGCTTTCTTT; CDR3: CATSGTGGPAEAFF
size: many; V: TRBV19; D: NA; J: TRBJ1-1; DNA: TGTGCCAGTAGTATAGATCGGCAGGGCCCTGAAGCTTTCTTT; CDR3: CASSIDRQGPEAFF
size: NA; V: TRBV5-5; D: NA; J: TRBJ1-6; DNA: TGTGCCAGCAGCTTGGTTCGGAAGACCTGGAGCTCCTATAATTCACCCCTCCACTTT; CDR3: CASSLVRKTWSSYNSPLHF
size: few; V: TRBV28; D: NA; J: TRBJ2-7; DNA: TGTGCCGCCACTTCAGCCCTATCCACCTACGAGCAGTACTTC; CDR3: CAATSALSTYEQYF
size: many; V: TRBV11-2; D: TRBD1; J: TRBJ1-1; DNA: TGTGCCAGCAGCTCGATCAGGGGGGTCCACACTGAAGCTTTCTTT; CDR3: CASSSIRGVHTEAFF
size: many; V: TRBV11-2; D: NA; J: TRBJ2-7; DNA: TGTGCCAGCAGCTTAGTTAGCCTGAGCCCCTACGAGCAGTACTTC; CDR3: CASSLVSLSPYEQYF
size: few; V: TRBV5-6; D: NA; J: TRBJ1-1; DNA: TGTGCCAGCAGCTGGCGGGGGGGTCTCACTGAAGCTTTCTTT; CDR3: CASSWRGGLTEAFF
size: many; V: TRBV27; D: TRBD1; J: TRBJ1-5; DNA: TGTGCCAGCAGTCAGGGGGCGCGGGGTCAGCCCCAGCATTTT; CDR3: CASSQGARGQPQHF
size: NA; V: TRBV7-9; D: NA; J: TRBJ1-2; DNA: TGTGCCAGCGTGGATAAAGCAGCATCTAACTATGGCTACACCTTC; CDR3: CASVDKAASNYGYTF
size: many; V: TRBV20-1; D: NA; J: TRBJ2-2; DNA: TGCAGTGCTAGAGATCCCCGGGCGAACACCGGGGAGCTGTTTTTT; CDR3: CSARDPRANTGELFF
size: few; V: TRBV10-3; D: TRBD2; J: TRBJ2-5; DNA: TGTGCCACTACTGGGGAGGCTAGCGGAAAAGAGACCCAGTACTTC; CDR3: CATTGEASGKETQYF
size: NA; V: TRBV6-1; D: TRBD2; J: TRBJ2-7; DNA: TGTGCCAGCAGTGACAGGACTAGAACGGACGCGCAGTACTTC; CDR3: CASSDRTRTDAQYF
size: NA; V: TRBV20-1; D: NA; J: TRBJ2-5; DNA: TGCAGTGCTAGAGGAGGGAAGGACAGCGAGACCCAGTACTTC; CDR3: CSARGGKDSETQYF
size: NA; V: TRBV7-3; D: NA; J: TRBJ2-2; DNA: TGTGCCAGCAGCTTCGGGGGTGTCGGCGGGGTAAACACCGGGGAGCTGTTTTTT; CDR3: CASSFGGVGGVNTGELFF
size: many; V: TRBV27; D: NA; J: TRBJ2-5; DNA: TGTGCCAGCAGTTTCAACAGGGTAGCACACGGGGAGACCCAGTACTTC; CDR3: CASSFNRVAHGETQYF
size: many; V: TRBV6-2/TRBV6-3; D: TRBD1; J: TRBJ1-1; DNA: TGTGCCAGCCTGGGACAGGGGGTAAGCGGCGAAGCTTTCTTT; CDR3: CASLGQGVSGEAFF
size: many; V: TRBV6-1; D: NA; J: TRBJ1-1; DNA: TGTGCCAGCAGATCCACCCAGGTTTTGTCAGGTGAAGCTTTCTTT; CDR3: CASRSTQVLSGEAFF
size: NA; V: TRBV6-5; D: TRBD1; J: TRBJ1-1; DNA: TGTGCCAGCAGTTACGGGACAGGGGCGCTGAACACTGAAGCTTTCTTT; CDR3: CASSYGTGALNTEAFF
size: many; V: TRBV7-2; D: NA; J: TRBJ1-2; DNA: TGTGCCAGCAGGGGGACTGCAGGTTATGGCTACACCTTC; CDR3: CASRGTAGYGYTF
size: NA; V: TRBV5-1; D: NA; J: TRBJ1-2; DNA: TGCGCCAGCAGCTTGCGGGGAGGCGGCTATGGCTACACCTTC; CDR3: CASSLRGGGYGYTF
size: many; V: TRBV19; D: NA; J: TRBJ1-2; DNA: TGTGCCAGTAGTATGGAACCCTGGGACCTCCGGAACGACTACACCTTC; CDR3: CASSMEPWDLRNDYTF
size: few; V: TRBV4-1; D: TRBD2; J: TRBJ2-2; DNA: TGCGCCAGCCGGGCTAGCGGCGCCTTCACCGGGGAGCTGTTTTTT; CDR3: CASRASGAFTGELFF
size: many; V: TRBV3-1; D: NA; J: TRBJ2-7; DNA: TGTGCCAGCTCACAAGAACGCGAGCAGTACTTC; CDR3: CASSQEREQYF
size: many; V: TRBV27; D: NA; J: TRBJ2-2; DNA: TGTGCCAGCAGCTCCTTCCGGGCTAAGAACACCGGGGAGCTGTTTTTT; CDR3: CASSSFRAKNTGELFF
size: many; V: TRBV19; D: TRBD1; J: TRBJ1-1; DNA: TGTGCCAGTAAACTATTGACCGCGACAGGGACTGAAGCTTTCTTT; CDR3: CASKLLTATGTEAFF
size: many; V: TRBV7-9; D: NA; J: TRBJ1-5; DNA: TGTGCCAGCAGCCCCTGGGATCCTAATCAGCCCCAGCATTTT; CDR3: CASSPWDPNQPQHF
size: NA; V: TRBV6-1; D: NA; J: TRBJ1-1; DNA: TGTGCCAGCAAGGACGGATACACTGAAGCTTTCTTT; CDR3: CASKDGYTEAFF
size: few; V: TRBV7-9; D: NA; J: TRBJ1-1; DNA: TGTGCCAGCAGCTTCCCCAGGGGGAACACTGAAGCTTTCTTT; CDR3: CASSFPRGNTEAFF
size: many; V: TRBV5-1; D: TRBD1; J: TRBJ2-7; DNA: TGCGCCAGCAGCACACGGGACAGAACCTACGAGCAGTACTTC; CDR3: CASSTRDRTYEQYF
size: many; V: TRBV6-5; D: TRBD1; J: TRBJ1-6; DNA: TGTGCCAGCAGTTACGCCTTCCGGGACAGGGACAACCGGTCACCCCTCCACTTT; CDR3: CASSYAFRDRDNRSPLHF
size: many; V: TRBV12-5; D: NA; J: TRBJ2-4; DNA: TGTGCTAGTGCCCCATTGCAGGGAAACAAAAACATTCAGTACTTC; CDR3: CASAPLQGNKNIQYF
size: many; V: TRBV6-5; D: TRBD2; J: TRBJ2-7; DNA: TGTGCCAGCCGTAGCGGACCGGGGGGGGCTAACTCCTACGAGCAGTACTTC; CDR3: CASRSGPGGANSYEQYF
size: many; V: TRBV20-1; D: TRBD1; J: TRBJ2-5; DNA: TGCAGTGCCCCCGGGACAGGGTGGAAGACCCAGTACTTC; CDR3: CSAPGTGWKTQYF
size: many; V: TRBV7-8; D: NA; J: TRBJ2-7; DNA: TGTGCCAGCAGCTCTCAGGGATTAGGGACCTACGAGCAGTACTTC; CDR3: CASSSQGLGTYEQYF
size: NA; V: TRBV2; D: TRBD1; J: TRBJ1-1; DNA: TGTGCCAGCAGGGACAGGGGGTTCTTGAACACTGATGCTTTCTTT; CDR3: CASRDRGFLNTDAFF
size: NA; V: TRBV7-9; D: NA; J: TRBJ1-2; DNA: TGTGCCAGCAGCGTTGCCGGGACCGTGTTAGGCTACACCTTC; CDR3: CASSVAGTVLGYTF
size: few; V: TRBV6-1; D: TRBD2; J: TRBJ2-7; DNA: TGTGCCAGCAGTCGCCTGAGGGACTACGCCTACGAGCAGTACTTC; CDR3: CASSRLRDYAYEQYF
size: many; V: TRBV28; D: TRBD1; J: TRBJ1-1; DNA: TGTGCCAGCAGTCCCCCGGACAGGGCGGGTACTGAAGCTTTCTTT; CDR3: CASSPPDRAGTEAFF
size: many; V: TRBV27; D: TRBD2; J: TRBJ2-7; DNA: TGTGCCAGCAGTTTATCGGTTAGCGGGGCTCCCCTGGGGCAGTACTTC; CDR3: CASSLSVSGAPLGQYF
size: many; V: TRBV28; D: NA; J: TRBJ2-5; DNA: TGTGCCAGCAGTCTTCCTTTGGGGAAGAGGGGCCAAGAGACCCAGTACTTC; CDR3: CASSLPLGKRGQETQYF
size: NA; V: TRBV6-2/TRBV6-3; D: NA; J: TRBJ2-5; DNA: TGTGCCAGCAGTTTACTCGGAGGGATCGCGGAGACCCAGTACTTC; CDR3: CASSLLGGIAETQYF
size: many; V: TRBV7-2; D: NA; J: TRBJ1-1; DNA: TGTGCCAGCAGCCTTGGACAGACCTACACTGAAGCTTTCTTT; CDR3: CASSLGQTYTEAFF
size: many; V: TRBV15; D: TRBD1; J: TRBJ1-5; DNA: TGTGCCACCAGCAGACCCGGGACAGGGGACGTCAGGCCCCAGCATTTT; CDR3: CATSRPGTGDVRPQHF
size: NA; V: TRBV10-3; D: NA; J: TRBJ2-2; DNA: TGTGCCATCGGGGGACGGGCGAACACCGGGGAGCTGTTTTTT; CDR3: CAIGGRANTGELFF
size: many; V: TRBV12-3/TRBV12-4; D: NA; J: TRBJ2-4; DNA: TGTGCCAGCAGTTTATCCCAGACCCCCCTAAACATTCAGTACTTC; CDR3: CASSLSQTPLNIQYF
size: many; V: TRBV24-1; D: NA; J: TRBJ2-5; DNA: TGTGCCACCAGTGATGCCACAGGGAAATGGGAGACCCAGTACTTC; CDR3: CATSDATGKWETQYF
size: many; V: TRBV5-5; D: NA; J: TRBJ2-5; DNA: TGTGCCAGCAGTTTTGAACTGGACAGACAAGAGACCCAGTACTTC; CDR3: CASSFELDRQETQYF
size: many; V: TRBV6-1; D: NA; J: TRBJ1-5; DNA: TGTGCCAGCAGCCGGACCCTAGTGAATCAGCCCCAGCATTTT; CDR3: CASSRTLVNQPQHF
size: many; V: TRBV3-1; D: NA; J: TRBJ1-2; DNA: TGTGCCAGCAGCCAAGGGGGAATAGCCCCTATCTATGGCTACACCTTC; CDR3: CASSQGGIAPIYGYTF
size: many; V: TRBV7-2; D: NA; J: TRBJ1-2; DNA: TGTGCCAGCAGCTTTCTTGGGTCCTATGGCTACACCTTC; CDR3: CASSFLGSYGYTF
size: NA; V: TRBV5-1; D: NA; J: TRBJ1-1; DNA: TGCGCCAGCAGCTTGGATGGGTCGGCCACTGAAGCTTTCTTT; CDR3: CASSLDGSATEAFF
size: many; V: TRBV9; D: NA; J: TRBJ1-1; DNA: TGTGCCAGCAGCCCCCGTGGCAGGGTGGGAAACACTGAAGCTTTCTTT; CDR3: CASSPRGRVGNTEAFF
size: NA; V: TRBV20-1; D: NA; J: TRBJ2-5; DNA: TGCAGTGCTAGAGATCCCTCAGGCTCCTCACAGGGGGGGAGAGAGACCCAGTACTTC; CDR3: CSARDPSGSSQGGRETQYF
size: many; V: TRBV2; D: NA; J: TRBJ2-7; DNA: TGTGCCAGCAGTGAATGGGGGGCCTCCTACGAGCAGTACTTC; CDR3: CASSEWGASYEQYF
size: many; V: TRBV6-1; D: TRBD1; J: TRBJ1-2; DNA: TGTGCCAGCAGAGACGCCGGGACAGGGGGCGGCTACACCTTC; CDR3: CASRDAGTGGGYTF
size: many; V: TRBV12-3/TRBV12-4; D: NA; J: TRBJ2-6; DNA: TGTGCCAGCAATCTCTGGGGGGCCAACGTCCTGACTTTC; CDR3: CASNLWGANVLTF
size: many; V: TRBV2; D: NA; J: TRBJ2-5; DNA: TGTGCCAGCAGTGCCGGGGTGGAGACCCAGTACTTC; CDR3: CASSAGVETQYF